This T cell receptor beta chain was obtained from a study of cytomegalovirus exposure and HLA in healthy donors (dated by TCRdb to 2016 to 2017). In terms of the full investigation: An earlier analysis of about 530 of the donors reported approximately 260 Gb of sequence data and around 120 million unique TCR beta sequences obtained from about 179 million T cells. The later analysis used no new phenotypic data to find candidate immune exposures, relying instead on TCR beta sequences and their occurrence across donors. The study profiled the T cell repertoires of hundreds of subjects by immunosequencing and related them to cytomegalovirus serostatus. In a later genetic analysis, genome-wide SNP genotypes for about 55% of the roughly 700 donors were used, and that subset was treated as a discovery cohort. About 5 DR-DQ haplotypes were handled as single units for association and clustering, since linkage in the cohort was strong. In an earlier analysis of roughly 540 of the donors, high-throughput TCR beta sequencing was used to judge whether each TCR beta V gene segment behaved as functional or pseudogenic. To study patterns of TCR occurrence, a later analysis re-analyzed previously published TCR beta repertoires from hundreds of donors and added high-resolution HLA genotyping. Besides the first cohort of roughly 660 subjects, a separate validation cohort made up of roughly 120 different subjects was used. Among several hundred genotyped donors of the cohort, an average of approximately 240,000 unique TCR beta nucleotide sequences was sequenced per donor, of which roughly 17% were non-productive. The study was designed to test whether signatures of past pathogen exposure could be identified by cataloging public T cell receptors. Donor age, sex, ethnicity and CMV serostatus were compiled together with the repertoire data. Approximately 310 gigabases of sequencing data and tens of millions of unique TCR sequences were included in an early release covering about 620 HLA-typed donors. High-throughput TCR immunosequencing, statistical association of individual TCRs with disease status, and machine learning were combined to predict cytomegalovirus infection status. Typing coverage varied by locus: about 629-630 donors for A, B, C, DRB1 and DQB1; about 520 for DQA1; around 570 for DPA1; approximately 450 for DPB1. Every discovery cohort repertoire had been produced on one sequencing platform. HLA typing included class I and class II loci at four-digit resolution. The genetic ancestry cluster associated with self-reported Caucasian donors included 81% of the approximately 410 genotyped donors. The full study reports these points: Roughly uniform sequencing depth across donors was assumed in presence/absence analyses, although this assumption may not hold. The study gave a list of roughly 150 TCR beta chains associated with cytomegalovirus. A later analysis found that HLA-associated TCR beta chains were more clonally expanded and had lower generation probabilities than equally common non-associated chains. A cluster of highly shared sequence variants was judged likely to be a technical artifact of the sequencing pipeline. The earlier analysis of 587 of the donors excluded 15 to 20 rarely observed V segments, including chromosome 9 orphons, because counts were too low. While some public TCRs were present in many individuals, most TCR sequences turned up only very rarely across donors. In a later analysis, TCR association rates were found to vary across HLA loci, with the most associated TCRs seen for DRB1 alleles and the fewest for HLA-C alleles. Most CMV-associated TCR beta chains appeared to be HLA-restricted in a later analysis, and the HLA associations seemed to be driven largely by CMV exposure. It was suggested by the authors that the approach could potentially be generalized to other disease states and immunological phenotypes. According to a later genetic analysis, donors in an Asian-associated ancestry cluster had fewer N-insertions in productive TCRs than the approximately 710-donor mean. At a false discovery rate of 0.05, a later analysis linked 16,951 TCR beta sequences to specific HLA alleles. Strong co-occurrence of HLA alleles, especially DR and DQ, made assigning TCR associations to individual alleles difficult. In a later analysis, several top co-occurrence clusters were reported to appear linked to parvovirus B19, influenza, CMV and Epstein-Barr virus. A further reported finding was that TCR beta sequences accurately predicted the HLA-A and HLA-B alleles for most subjects in the first cohort. The cohort was sequenced for TCR beta chains only, and without alpha or paired-chain data the features that could be detected were limited. The classifier was reported to diagnose cytomegalovirus status with high specificity and sensitivity in both the original cohort and the validation cohort. An earlier analysis of approximately 570 of the donors showed that most TCR beta V segments appeared in productive rearrangements either about 90% or about 30% of the time, which broadly matched IMGT annotations. Some IMGT-functional V segments, including TRBV6-2 and TRBV6-3, could not be told apart with the 87-base-pair reads, so those segments were excluded. Because HLA typing was missing for some donors at each locus, association tests included only the typed subset. Linkage disequilibrium might explain the correlated functional status among segregating V segments, but an unknown experimental factor could not be ruled out. An association between a missense DCLRE1C variant and V-gene and J-gene trimming of TCR beta chains was found in a later genetic analysis and replicated in an independent cohort. A few of the identified cytomegalovirus-associated TCR beta chains were confirmed in vitro to be specific for cytomegalovirus antigens. The only immune exposure information available for the cohort was CMV serostatus.

The protocol used for the library was the immunoSEQ multiplex PCR assay. For the multiplex PCR, a mixture combining 60 forward primers for TCR Vbeta segments and 13 reverse primers for TCR Jbeta segments was used. Amplification of the CDR3 region of rearranged TCR beta genes was performed with a multiplex PCR assay on genomic DNA. Amplified TCR beta libraries were sequenced as 87-base-pair reads on the Illumina HiSeq System. On the study's bioinformatics: In a later analysis, some 80 million unique TCR beta chains were counted across the approximately 670 repertoires, and about 9.9 million of these chains were shared by at least two donors. Raw reads were error-corrected and collapsed into unique sequences with a nearest-neighbor algorithm that merged closely related sequences to remove PCR and sequencing errors. Alignment of CDR3 sequences to IMGT reference sequences was used to assign V, D and J gene segments. For a sequence to be retained, at least a six-nucleotide match to both a V gene segment and a J gene segment was required. Rearrangements were classified as productive when the CDR3 lacked stop codons and remained in frame with V and J, and all other rearrangements were classified as non-productive. Following IMGT convention, CDR3 was defined as the stretch from the second conserved V-encoded cysteine to the conserved J-encoded phenylalanine. Sequences without an unambiguous match to a single V gene segment were excluded from the earlier analysis of approximately 560 of the donors. In an earlier analysis of a few hundred of the donors, V segments were called functional above 56.7% productive rearrangements and were called segregating when the between-donor standard deviation exceeded 5%. A statistical classification framework was built to diagnose cytomegalovirus status from the catalog of TCR beta chain sequences. V and J gene assignment, in a later analysis, came from comparing TCR nucleotide sequences with IMGT/GENE-DB human TR gene sequences. Using the TCRdist pipeline, a later analysis assigned CDR3 sequences along with most-parsimonious VDJ recombination scenarios. A later analysis defined each TCR beta chain by its CDR3 amino acid sequence plus V-gene family, and excluded reads lacking a unique V-gene family. A later analysis removed 592 highly shared, low-generation-probability nucleotide sequences to deal with suspected cross-contamination and a sequencing artifact. In a later analysis, a clonal expansion index was calculated for each public chain from normalized within-repertoire ranks of inferred template counts. In a later analysis, generation probabilities were computed using a VDJ recombination model fitted to out-of-frame rearrangements, and the results were checked against IGoR. In a later analysis, hypergeometric tests were used to score TCR-TCR, TCR-HLA and TCR-CMV co-occurrence, with a repertoire-size bias correction applied to TCR pairs. To estimate false discovery rates, a later analysis permuted the HLA or CMV assignments 20 times. In a later analysis, co-occurring TCRs were grouped using DBSCAN, and TCRdist sequence similarity was added for clustering within HLA-allele-positive subsets. Co-occurrence clustering excluded repertoires with fewer than 30,000 or more than 120,000 public chains, plus five with anomalous nucleotide sharing. TCRdb provides this immuneACCESS table in a form limited to in-frame rearrangements. Some clones are lacking; in checked studies, under half of them reflect an unresolved V gene, and why the rest are absent is not known. The V and J calls and clone size come from that table; D and trimming were worked out from the DNA. The table for this sample lists some 140,000 clones; about 87% of them were counted only once. More than 4.5% of the sample rests with the top ten.

Of note for this clone: Its cognate antigen has yet to be identified. No much larger clone is present one base from it, and per-base qualities are unavailable.

From the cysteine up to the phenylalanine, the CDR3 has a length of 13 residues. CDR3 DNA only is kept here, 39 bases in frame from base 1. V sheds 4 bases and J sheds 1 base, leaving 8 bases between their ends. Via the germline V gene (reference sequence), CDR1 is SGHNT and CDR2 YYREEE. The cohort consisted of fewer than 700 healthy bone marrow donors. At the time of sampling, every cohort member was nominally healthy, though immune exposures that went unrecorded were likely present. The donor tested CMV seronegative and was one of the 352 seronegative cohort members. A peripheral blood sample was collected from each donor, and TCR beta sequencing was performed on peripheral blood mononuclear cells. The Qiagen DNeasy Blood Extraction Kit was used to extract genomic DNA from the blood cell samples.

The receptor comes from a woman aged 25 to 39 in good health and CMV-seronegative. The sequence is built from TRBV5-4 and TRBJ2-5; tentative D gene TRBD1, with 6 bases matching. Sequenced material: PBMCs. The sequenced DNA is TGTGCCAGCAGCATACAGGGCCAAGAGACCCAGTACTTC. Its product reads: CASSIQGQETQYF.